This T cell receptor beta chain was sequenced during a study of T cell repertoires in cytomegalovirus infection. MiXCR was run by TCRdb on the reads, yielding one entry per CDR3 protein. The sample has some 120,000 distinct CDR3 sequences; more than 25% are singletons. The germline CDR1 and CDR2 sequences are MGHRA and YSYEKL. J lost 6 bases, V lost 4 bases, and 11 bases had no gene match. The CDR3 is 16 residues long. Comments on this clonotype: Its antigen is as yet unknown.

The sequence derives from a human donor in good health (CMV status not recorded). Some clones in this sample may be carry-over from other donors' samples. The sample here was CD8+ T cells from cultured PBMCs, taken from culture after CMV antigen stimulation. This chain connects TRBV4-1 to TRBJ2-2, with 7 bases identical to TRBD2. Here the CDR3 DNA reads TGCGCCAGCAGCCCCAGGGAGGGGCAGCCCGCCGGGGAGCTGTTTTTT. Encoded protein: CASSPREGQPAGELFF.